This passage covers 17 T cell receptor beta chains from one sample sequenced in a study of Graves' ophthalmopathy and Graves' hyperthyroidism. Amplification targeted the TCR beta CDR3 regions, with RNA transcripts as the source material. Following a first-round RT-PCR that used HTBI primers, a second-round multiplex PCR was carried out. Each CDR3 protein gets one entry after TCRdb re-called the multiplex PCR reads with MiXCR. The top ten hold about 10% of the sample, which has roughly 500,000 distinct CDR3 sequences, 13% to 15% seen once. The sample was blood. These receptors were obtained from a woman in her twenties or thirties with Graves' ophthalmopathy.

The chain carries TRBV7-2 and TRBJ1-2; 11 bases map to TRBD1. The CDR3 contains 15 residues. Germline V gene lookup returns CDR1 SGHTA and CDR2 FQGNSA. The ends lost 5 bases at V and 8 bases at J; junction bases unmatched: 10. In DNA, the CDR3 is TGTGCCAGCAGCCCAAGGGACAGGGGGTATGGAGGCTACACCTTC. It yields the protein CASSPRDRGYGGYTF.

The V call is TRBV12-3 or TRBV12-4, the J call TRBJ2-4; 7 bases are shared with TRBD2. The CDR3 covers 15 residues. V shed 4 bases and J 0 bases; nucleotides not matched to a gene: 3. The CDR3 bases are TGTGCCAGCAGTTCAACGGGGGGAGCCAAAAACATTCAGTACTTC. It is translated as CASSSTGGAKNIQYF.

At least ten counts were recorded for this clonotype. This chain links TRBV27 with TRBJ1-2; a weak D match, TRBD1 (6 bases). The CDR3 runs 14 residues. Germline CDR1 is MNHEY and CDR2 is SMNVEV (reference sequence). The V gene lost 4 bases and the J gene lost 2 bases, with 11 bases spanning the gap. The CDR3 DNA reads TGTGCCAGCAGTTCGACAGGAATAAACTATGGCTACACCTTC. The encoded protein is CASSSTGINYGYTF.

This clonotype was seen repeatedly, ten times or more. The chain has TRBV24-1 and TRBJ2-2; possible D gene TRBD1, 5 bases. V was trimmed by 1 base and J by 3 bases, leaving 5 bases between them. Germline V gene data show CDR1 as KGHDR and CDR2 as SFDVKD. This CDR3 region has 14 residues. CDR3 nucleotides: TGTGCCACCAGTGATTTAGGGGACACCGGGGAGCTGTTTTTT. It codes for CATSDLGDTGELFF.

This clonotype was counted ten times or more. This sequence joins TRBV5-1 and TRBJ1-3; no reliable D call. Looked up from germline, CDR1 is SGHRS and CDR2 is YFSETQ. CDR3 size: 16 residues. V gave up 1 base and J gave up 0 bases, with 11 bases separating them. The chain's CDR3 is CASSLKERISGNTIYF. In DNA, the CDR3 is TGCGCCAGCAGCTTGAAAGAGAGGATCTCTGGAAACACCATATATTTT.

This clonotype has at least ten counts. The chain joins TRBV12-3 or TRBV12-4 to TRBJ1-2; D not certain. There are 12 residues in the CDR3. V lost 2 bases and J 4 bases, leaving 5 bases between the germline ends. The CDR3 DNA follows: TGTGCCAGCAGTTTAACCATCTATGGCTACACCTTC. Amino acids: CASSLTIYGYTF.

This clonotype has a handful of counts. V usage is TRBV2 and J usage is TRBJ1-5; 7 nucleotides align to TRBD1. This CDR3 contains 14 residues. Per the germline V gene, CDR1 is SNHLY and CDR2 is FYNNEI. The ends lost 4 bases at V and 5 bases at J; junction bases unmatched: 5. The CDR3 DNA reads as TGTGCCAGCAGTGTCCGGGACAGCCATCAGCCCCAGCATTTT. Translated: CASSVRDSHQPQHF.

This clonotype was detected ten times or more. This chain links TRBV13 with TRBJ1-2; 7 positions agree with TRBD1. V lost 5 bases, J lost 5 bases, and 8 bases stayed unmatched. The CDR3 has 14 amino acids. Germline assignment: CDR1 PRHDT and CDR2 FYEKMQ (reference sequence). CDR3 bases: TGTGCCAGCAGCCTCGGGACAGAGGAATATGGCTACACCTTC. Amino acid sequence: CASSLGTEEYGYTF.

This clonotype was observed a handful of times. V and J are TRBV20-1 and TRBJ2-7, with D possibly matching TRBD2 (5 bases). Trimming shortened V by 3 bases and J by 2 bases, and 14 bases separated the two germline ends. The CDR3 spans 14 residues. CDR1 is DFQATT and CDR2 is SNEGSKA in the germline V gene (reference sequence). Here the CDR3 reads CSARSTGNPYEQYF. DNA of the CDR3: TGCAGTGCTAGGAGCACCGGGAACCCCTACGAGCAGTACTTC.

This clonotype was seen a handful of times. CDR3 DNA sequence: TGTGCCAGCATAGCGGGAGTGGGGGATACGCAGTATTTT. Translating it yields CASIAGVGDTQYF. The rearrangement uses TRBV2 and TRBJ2-3, with 9 nucleotides matching TRBD2. The CDR3 runs 13 residues. Unmatched junction bases numbered 5, after V lost 7 bases and J lost 6 bases. Germline values: CDR1 SNHLY, CDR2 FYNNEI.

CDR3 amino acids: CASSLMPSGVYEQYF. The CDR3 coding sequence is TGTGCCAGCAGTCTTATGCCTAGCGGGGTCTACGAGCAGTACTTC. The J gene is TRBJ2-7, the V gene TRBV28; 9 bases match TRBD2. The germline V gene has CDR1 MDHEN and CDR2 SYDVKM. This CDR3 contains 15 residues. The ends lost 5 bases at V and 3 bases at J; junction bases unmatched: 8.

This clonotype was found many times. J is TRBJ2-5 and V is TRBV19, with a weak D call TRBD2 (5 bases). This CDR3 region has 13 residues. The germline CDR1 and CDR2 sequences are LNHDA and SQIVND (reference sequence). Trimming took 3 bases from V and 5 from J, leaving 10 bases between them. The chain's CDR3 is CASSIRGSETQYF. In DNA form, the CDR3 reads TGTGCCAGTAGTATTCGTGGGAGCGAGACCCAGTACTTC.

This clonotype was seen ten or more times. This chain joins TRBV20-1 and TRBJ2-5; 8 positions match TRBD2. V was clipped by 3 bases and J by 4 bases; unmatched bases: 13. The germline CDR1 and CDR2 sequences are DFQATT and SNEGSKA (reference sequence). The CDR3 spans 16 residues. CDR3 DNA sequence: TGCAGTGCTAGTGTGTCCGGGAGGGCCCGGGGAGAGACCCAGTACTTC. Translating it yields CSASVSGRARGETQYF.

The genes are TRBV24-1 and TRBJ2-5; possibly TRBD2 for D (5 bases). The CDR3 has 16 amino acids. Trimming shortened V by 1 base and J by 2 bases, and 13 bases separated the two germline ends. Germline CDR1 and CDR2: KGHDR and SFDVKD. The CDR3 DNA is TGTGCCACCAGTGATTTCACTGGACTGAATCAAGAGACCCAGTACTTC. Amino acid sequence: CATSDFTGLNQETQYF.

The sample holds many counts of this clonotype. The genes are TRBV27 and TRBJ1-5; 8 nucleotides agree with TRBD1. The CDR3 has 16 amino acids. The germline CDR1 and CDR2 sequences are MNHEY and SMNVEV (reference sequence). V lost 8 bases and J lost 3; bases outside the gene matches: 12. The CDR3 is CASAPTPGGVNQPQHF. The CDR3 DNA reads TGTGCCAGCGCACCAACCCCAGGGGGCGTCAATCAGCCCCAGCATTTT.

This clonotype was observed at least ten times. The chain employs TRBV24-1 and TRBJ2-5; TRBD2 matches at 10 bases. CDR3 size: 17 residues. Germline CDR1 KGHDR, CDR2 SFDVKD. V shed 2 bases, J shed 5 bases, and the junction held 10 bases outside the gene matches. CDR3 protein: CATSDSLAGAPKETQYF. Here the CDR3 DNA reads TGTGCCACCAGTGATTCCCTAGCGGGGGCCCCCAAGGAGACCCAGTACTTC.

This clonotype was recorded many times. CDR3 nucleotide sequence: TGTGCCATCAGGAAGAATAATCCGGGACAGGGGGCCTACGAGCAGTACTTC. Its protein is CAIRKNNPGQGAYEQYF. This chain connects TRBV10-3 to TRBJ2-7, with 11 positions matching TRBD1. Germline CDR1 and CDR2: ENHRY and SYGVKD. J lost 2 bases, V lost 6 bases, and 12 bases had no gene match. CDR3 length: 17 amino acids.